Below are 21 T cell receptor beta chains sequenced from a single sample in a study of human T cells and chemical hapten exposure. One entry per CDR3 protein results from TCRdb running MiXCR on the RACE reads. This sample carries just under 350,000 distinct CDR3 sequences, approximately 6.3% of them seen once, and the ten largest clones take more than 7%. Time point of the sample: patch test 1, 2 weeks after DPC sensitization. Treatment defined: therapeutic diphenylcyclopropenone sensitization with weekly scalp DPC. Sequenced here: whole blood, sampled in connection with sensitization to the hapten diphenylcyclopropenone (DPC). The receptors shown here come from a young woman with alopecia areata. Some clones in this sample may be carry-over from other donors' samples.

This clonotype was recorded at least ten times. The chain joins TRBV28 to TRBJ2-3, with D possibly being TRBD1 or TRBD2 (5 bases each). The CDR3 spans 14 residues. From germline, CDR1 is MDHEN and CDR2 SYDVKM. Between the trimmed V and J ends, which lost 10 bases and 0 bases, there was a span of 14 bases. The CDR3 loop is CATTGLPSTDTQYF. The CDR3 DNA reads TGTGCCACGACGGGGCTACCCAGCACAGATACGCAGTATTTT.

The rearrangement links TRBV20-1 to TRBJ1-3; D is unresolved. The CDR3 loop spans 16 amino acids. Trimming shortened V by 5 bases and J by 0 bases, and 17 bases separated the two germline ends. Germline loops: CDR1 DFQATT, CDR2 SNEGSKA (reference sequence). The CDR3 DNA follows: TGCAGTGCTGCACCGGGTCAACCGATCTCTGGAAACACCATATATTTT. Residues: CSAAPGQPISGNTIYF.

This clonotype was counted a few times. V usage is TRBV19 and J usage is TRBJ1-2, with D perhaps TRBD1 (5 bases). This CDR3 is 13 amino acids long. Germline values: CDR1 LNHDA, CDR2 SQIVND (reference sequence). V was trimmed by 3 bases and J by 8 bases, leaving 13 bases between them. The CDR3 loop reads CASSIGQMAGYTF. CDR3 in DNA: TGTGCCAGTAGTATCGGACAAATGGCGGGCTACACCTTC. Full variable domain (rest looked up from reference TRBV19 and TRBJ1-2): DGGITQSPKYLFRKEGQNVTLSCEQNLNHDAMYWYRQDPGQGLRLIYYSQIVNDFQKGDIAEGYSVSREKKESFPLTVTSAQKNPTAFYLCASSIGQMAGYTFGSGTRLTVV.

The table lists this clonotype with many counts. V gene TRBV27 combines with J gene TRBJ1-1; 8 bases are a match to TRBD1. Germline assignment: CDR1 MNHEY and CDR2 SMNVEV (reference sequence). The CDR3 has 15 amino acids. V trimming: 8 bases; J trimming: 0 bases; junction bases outside the gene matches: 8. The CDR3 DNA sequence: TGTGCCAGCCGTACAGGGGGTAGCATGAACACTGAAGCTTTCTTT. This encodes CASRTGGSMNTEAFF.

As concerns this clonotype: The CDR3 does not end in the conserved phenylalanine or tryptophan, so this is likely a read error. It is unclear where the CDR3 begins or ends on the DNA, so no DNA is shown, and the CDR3 is as TCRdb lists it. V and J are TRBV6-5 and TRBJ1-2; the table's D call, TRBD1, has no DNA check behind it. Germline V gene lookup returns CDR1 MNHEY and CDR2 SVGAGI. The CDR3 comprises 13 residues, both ends counted. This chain's CDR3 is CASSPTTGFGDYL.

The genes are TRBV6-5 and TRBJ1-4, with TRBD1 matching 8 bases. CDR3 length: 15 amino acids. The germline V gene has CDR1 MNHEY and CDR2 SVGAGI. V lost 2 bases, J lost 8 bases, and 7 bases stayed unmatched. The DNA of the CDR3 is TGTGCCAGCAGTTACAACGGCAGGGGGCACGAAAAACTGTTTTTT. Protein sequence: CASSYNGRGHEKLFF.

In this sample, this clonotype turned up a few times. The chain employs TRBV15 and TRBJ2-2; the D is unclear. Germline V CDR1 and CDR2: LNHNV, YYDKDF (reference sequence). Trimming stripped 8 bases from V and 7 bases from J, with 20 bases between. The CDR3 covers 15 residues. DNA for the CDR3: TGTGCCACCGCACTCACCTCCTTGGTTAACGGGGAGCTGTTTTTT. It specifies CATALTSLVNGELFF. The full variable domain, in which reference TRBV15 and TRBJ2-2 provide the parts outside the CDR3, is DAMVIQNPRYQVTQFGKPVTLSCSQTLNHNVMYWYQQKSSQAPKLLFHYYDKDFNNEADTPDNFQSRRPNTSFCFLDIRSPGLGDTAMYLCATALTSLVNGELFFGEGSRLTVL.

The V call is TRBV6-2 or TRBV6-3, the J call TRBJ2-1, with 12 bases lining up with TRBD2. The junction had 10 bases not matched to a gene; V was cut back by 2 bases and J by 8 bases. The CDR3 is 17 residues long. CDR1 and CDR2 from the germline V gene are MNHEY and SVGEGT. Here the CDR3 reads CASSYGALAGGQDEQFF. DNA of the CDR3: TGTGCCAGCAGTTACGGGGCCCTAGCGGGGGGGCAGGATGAGCAGTTCTTC.

The chain joins TRBV7-2 to TRBJ2-7; D possibly matches TRBD1 or TRBD2 (5 bases each). Germline values: CDR1 SGHTA, CDR2 FQGNSA. CDR3 length: 14 amino acids. Deletions cut 4 bases from V and 2 bases from J, with 12 bases between. CDR3 nucleotide sequence: TGTGCCAGCAGCTGGAGTCAGGGACCCTACGAGCAGTACTTC. As protein: CASSWSQGPYEQYF.

This clonotype was seen a few times. V is TRBV10-3 and J is TRBJ1-1; D unclear. The CDR3 is 13 residues long. Trimming cost V 6 bases and J 1 base, with 9 bases left between them. Per germline, CDR1 ENHRY and CDR2 SYGVKD. This chain's CDR3 is CAIRGRTNTEAFF. The DNA of the CDR3 is TGTGCCATCAGGGGGAGGACGAACACTGAAGCTTTCTTT.

This clonotype came up a few times. The V call is TRBV6-2 or TRBV6-3, the J call TRBJ1-5, with D possibly TRBD1 on 5 matching bases. V was trimmed by 0 bases and J by 2 bases, leaving 14 bases between them. This CDR3 is built from 17 residues. Per the germline V gene, CDR1 is MNHEY and CDR2 is SVGEGT. The CDR3 region is CASSYSTARGGNQPQHF. The DNA for the CDR3 is TGTGCCAGCAGTTACTCGACAGCCAGAGGAGGCAATCAGCCCCAGCATTTT.

The gene calls are TRBV7-8 and TRBJ1-2; D is undetermined. The CDR3 is 14 amino acids. V lost 0 bases, J lost 0 bases, and 5 bases lay in between. The V gene's germline CDR1 is SGHVS and CDR2 FQNEAQ. The CDR3 region has the DNA TGTGCCAGCAGCTTAGCACCGGCTAACTATGGCTACACCTTC. Amino acids: CASSLAPANYGYTF. Using reference TRBV7-8 and TRBJ1-2 for the parts outside the CDR3, the full variable domain is GAGVSQSPRYKVAKRGQDVALRCDPISGHVSLFWYQQALGQGPEFLTYFQNEAQLDKSGLPSDRFFAERPEGSVSTLKIQRTQQEDSAVYLCASSLAPANYGYTFGSGTRLTVV.

V is TRBV6-5 and J is TRBJ1-1; possible D gene TRBD1, 5 bases. This CDR3 has 13 amino acids. Germline-derived CDR1 and CDR2 are MNHEY and SVGAGI. Trimming pared 4 bases from V and 6 bases from J, leaving 12 bases between. For the CDR3, the DNA is TGTGCCAGCAGTTCGGGGGGGTGGGCTGAAGCTTTCTTT. Protein sequence: CASSSGGWAEAFF.

The V and J genes are TRBV7-8 and TRBJ2-7; D uncertain. This CDR3 has 13 residues. In germline, CDR1 is SGHVS, CDR2 FQNEAQ. Trimming pared 6 bases from V and 0 bases from J, leaving 9 bases between. In DNA, the CDR3 is TGTGCCAGCAGGAGCCATAGCTCCTACGAGCAGTACTTC. It encodes CASRSHSSYEQYF.

CDR3 amino acids: CSAREASGSQETQYF. The CDR3 DNA is TGCAGTGCTAGAGAGGCTAGCGGGTCCCAAGAGACCCAGTACTTC. This chain links TRBV20-1 with TRBJ2-5, with 8 bases aligning to TRBD2. Germline values: CDR1 DFQATT, CDR2 SNEGSKA (reference sequence). This CDR3 contains 15 residues. The V and J ends lost 0 bases and 1 base, in that order; junction bases with no gene match: 4.

The V and J genes are TRBV4-3 and TRBJ2-1; tentatively, D is TRBD1 (8 bases). The V gene's germline CDR1 is LGHNA and CDR2 YSLEER. This CDR3 has 18 amino acids. Deletions cut 1 base from V and 2 bases from J, with 18 bases between. This CDR3 is CASSQVHRGGGPYNEQFF. In DNA form, the CDR3 reads TGCGCCAGCAGCCAAGTCCACAGGGGGGGAGGTCCCTACAATGAGCAGTTCTTC.

V usage is TRBV3-1 and J usage is TRBJ1-4, with a weak D call TRBD1 (6 bases). From germline, CDR1 is LGHDT and CDR2 YNNKEL (reference sequence). V lost 4 bases to trimming and J lost 8 bases, with 20 bases between them. CDR3 size: 16 residues. CDR3 amino acids: CASSPKGGLREEKLFF. The CDR3 nucleotides read TGTGCCAGCAGCCCAAAGGGGGGACTCAGGGAAGAAAAACTGTTTTTT. Combining the CDR3 with reference TRBV3-1 and TRBJ1-4 gives the whole variable domain DTAVSQTPKYLVTQMGNDKSIKCEQNLGHDTMYWYKQDSKKFLKIMFSYNNKELIINETVPNRFSPKSPDKAHLNLHINSLELGDSAVYFCASSPKGGLREEKLFFGSGTQLSVL.

This chain links TRBV7-2 with TRBJ2-3; 8 positions match TRBD2. The CDR3 consists of 15 residues. Germline V lookup: CDR1 SGHTA, CDR2 FQGNSA. Losses at the gene ends were 0 bases for V and 8 bases for J; bases not matched to a gene: 7. The CDR3 is CASSLAAGVMGTQYF. CDR3 DNA sequence: TGTGCCAGCAGCTTAGCAGCGGGGGTAATGGGTACGCAGTATTTT. Filled out from reference TRBV7-2 and TRBJ2-3, the complete variable domain reads GAGVSQSPSNKVTEKGKDVELRCDPISGHTALYWYRQSLGQGLEFLIYFQGNSAPDKSGLPSDRFSAERTGGSVSTLTIQRTQQEDSAVYLCASSLAAGVMGTQYFGPGTRLTVL.

The rearrangement joins TRBV28 to TRBJ1-5, with D tentatively TRBD1 (5 bases). V was cut by 6 bases and J by 4 bases, with 10 bases left in between. Germline V gives CDR1 MDHEN, CDR2 SYDVKM. The CDR3 runs to 13 residues. As DNA, the CDR3 is TGTGCCAGCAGCGGGGCCCTAAATCAGCCCCAGCATTTT. This gives the protein CASSGALNQPQHF. Drawing the rest from reference TRBV28 and TRBJ1-5, the complete variable domain is DVKVTQSSRYLVKRTGEKVFLECVQDMDHENMFWYRQDPGLGLRLIYFSYDVKMKEKGDIPEGYSVSREKKERFSLILESASTNQTSMYLCASSGALNQPQHFGDGTRLSIL.

CDR3 nucleotides: TGCAGTGCTAAGACCAGGGTCCATGCTGAAGCTTTCTTT. This sequence encodes CSAKTRVHAEAFF. V and J are TRBV20-1 and TRBJ1-1; tentative D call: TRBD1 (5 bases). Germline V gives CDR1 DFQATT, CDR2 SNEGSKA (reference sequence). Deletions cut 4 bases from V and 6 bases from J, with 15 bases between. CDR3 length equals 13 residues.

The rearrangement uses TRBV12-3 or TRBV12-4 and TRBJ1-2; D is uncertain. Trimming removed 5 bases from V and 7 bases from J, with 8 bases in between. The CDR3 spans 11 residues. The chain's CDR3 is CASSPGSGYTF. The CDR3 coding sequence is TGTGCCAGCAGTCCCGGTTCTGGCTACACCTTC.